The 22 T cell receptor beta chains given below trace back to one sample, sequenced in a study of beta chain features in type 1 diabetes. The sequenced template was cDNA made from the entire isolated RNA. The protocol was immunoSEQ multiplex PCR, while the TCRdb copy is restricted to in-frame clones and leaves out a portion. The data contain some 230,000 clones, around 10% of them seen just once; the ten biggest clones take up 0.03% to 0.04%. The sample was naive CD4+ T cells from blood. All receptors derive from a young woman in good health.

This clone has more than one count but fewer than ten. CDR3 sequence reads: CASSRTSGSPYEQYF. The CDR3 DNA is TGTGCCAGCAGCCGTACTAGCGGGAGTCCCTACGAGCAGTACTTC. This chain connects TRBV4-2 to TRBJ2-7; 11 nucleotides agree with TRBD2. Germline assignment: CDR1 LGHNA and CDR2 YNFKEQ. This CDR3 has 15 residues. V lost 4 bases to trimming and J lost 2 bases; unmatched junction nucleotides: 4.

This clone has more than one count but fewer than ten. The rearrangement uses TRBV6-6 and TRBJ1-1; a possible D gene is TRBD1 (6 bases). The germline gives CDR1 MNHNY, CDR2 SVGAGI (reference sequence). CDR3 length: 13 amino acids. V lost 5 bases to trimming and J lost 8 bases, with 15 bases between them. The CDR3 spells CASSKQGRAEAFF. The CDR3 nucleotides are TGTGCCAGCAGTAAGCAGGGGCGAGCCGAAGCTTTCTTT.

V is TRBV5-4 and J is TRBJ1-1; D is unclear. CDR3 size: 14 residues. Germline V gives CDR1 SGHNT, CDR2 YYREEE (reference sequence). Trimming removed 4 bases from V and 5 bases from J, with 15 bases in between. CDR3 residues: CASSVAPPMTEAFF. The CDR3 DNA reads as TGTGCCAGCAGCGTGGCCCCACCTATGACTGAAGCTTTCTTT.

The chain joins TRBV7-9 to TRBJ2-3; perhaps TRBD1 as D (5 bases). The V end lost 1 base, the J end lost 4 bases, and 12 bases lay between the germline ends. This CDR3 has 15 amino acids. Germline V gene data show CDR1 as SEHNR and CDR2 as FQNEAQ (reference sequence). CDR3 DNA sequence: TGTGCCAGCAGCTTAGAGGGGTCAAGCGCAGATACGCAGTATTTT. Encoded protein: CASSLEGSSADTQYF.

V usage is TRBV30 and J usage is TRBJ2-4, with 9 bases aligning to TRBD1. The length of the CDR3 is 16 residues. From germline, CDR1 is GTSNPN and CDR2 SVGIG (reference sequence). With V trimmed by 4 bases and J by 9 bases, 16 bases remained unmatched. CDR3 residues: CAWKLPHPGQGIIQYF. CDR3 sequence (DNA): TGTGCCTGGAAGCTGCCCCACCCGGGACAGGGTATCATTCAGTACTTC.

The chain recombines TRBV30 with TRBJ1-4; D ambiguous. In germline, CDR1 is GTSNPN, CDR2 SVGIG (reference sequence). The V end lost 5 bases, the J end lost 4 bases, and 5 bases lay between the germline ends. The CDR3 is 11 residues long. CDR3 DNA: TGTGCCTGGGGCCGTAATGAAAAACTGTTTTTT. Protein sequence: CAWGRNEKLFF.

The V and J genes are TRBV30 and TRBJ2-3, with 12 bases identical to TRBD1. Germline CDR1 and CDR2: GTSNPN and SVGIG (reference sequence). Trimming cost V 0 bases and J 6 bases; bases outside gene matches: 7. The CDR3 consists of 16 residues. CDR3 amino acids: CAWSVGGQGAADTQYF. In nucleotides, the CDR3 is TGTGCCTGGAGTGTTGGGGGACAGGGGGCGGCTGATACGCAGTATTTT.

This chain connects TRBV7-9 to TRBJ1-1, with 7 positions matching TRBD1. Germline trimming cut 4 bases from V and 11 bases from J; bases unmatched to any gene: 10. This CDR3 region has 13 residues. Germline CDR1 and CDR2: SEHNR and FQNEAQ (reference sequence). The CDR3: CASSSRQGGRAFF. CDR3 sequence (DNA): TGTGCCAGCAGCTCTCGACAGGGCGGACGGGCTTTCTTT.

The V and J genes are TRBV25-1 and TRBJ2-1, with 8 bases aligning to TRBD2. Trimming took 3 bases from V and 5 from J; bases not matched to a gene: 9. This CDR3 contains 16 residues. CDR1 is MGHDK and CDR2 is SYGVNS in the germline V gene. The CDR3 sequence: CASSDSGTSNHNEQFF. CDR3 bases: TGTGCCAGCAGTGATAGTGGGACTAGTAATCACAATGAGCAGTTCTTC. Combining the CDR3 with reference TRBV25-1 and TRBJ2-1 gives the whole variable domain EADIYQTPRYLVIGTGKKITLECSQTMGHDKMYWYQQDPGMELHLIHYSYGVNSTEKGDLSSESTVSRIRTEHFPLTLESARPSHTSQYLCASSDSGTSNHNEQFFGPGTRLTVL.

The CDR3 nucleotides are TGTGCCAGCAGCCAACCTCCGGGACAGGGTACCTACGAGCAGTACTTC. Amino acids: CASSQPPGQGTYEQYF. The rearrangement uses TRBV14 and TRBJ2-7, with 9 bases that match TRBD1. Trimming took 2 bases from V and 2 from J; bases not matched to a gene: 7. Germline lookup yields CDR1 SGHDN and CDR2 FVKESK. This CDR3 region has 16 residues.

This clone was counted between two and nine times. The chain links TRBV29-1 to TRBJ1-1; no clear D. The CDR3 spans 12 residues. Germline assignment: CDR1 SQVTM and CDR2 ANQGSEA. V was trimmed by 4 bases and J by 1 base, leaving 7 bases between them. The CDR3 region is CSVGGPNTEAFF. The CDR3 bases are TGCAGCGTTGGTGGCCCGAACACTGAAGCTTTCTTT.

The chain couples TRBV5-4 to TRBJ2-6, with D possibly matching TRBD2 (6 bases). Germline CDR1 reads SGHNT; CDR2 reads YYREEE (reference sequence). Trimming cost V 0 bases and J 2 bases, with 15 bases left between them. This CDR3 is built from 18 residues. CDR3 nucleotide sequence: TGTGCCAGCAGCTTGGTCGGGCGGGGAACGGCTGGGGCCAACGTCCTGACTTTC. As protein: CASSLVGRGTAGANVLTF.

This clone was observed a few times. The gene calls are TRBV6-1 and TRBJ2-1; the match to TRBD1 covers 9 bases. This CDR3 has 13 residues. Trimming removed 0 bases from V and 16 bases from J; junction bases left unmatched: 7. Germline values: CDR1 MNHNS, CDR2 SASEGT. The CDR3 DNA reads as TGTGCCAGCAGTGAAGCGGCACGGGACAGGGTTTTCTTC. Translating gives CASSEAARDRVFF.

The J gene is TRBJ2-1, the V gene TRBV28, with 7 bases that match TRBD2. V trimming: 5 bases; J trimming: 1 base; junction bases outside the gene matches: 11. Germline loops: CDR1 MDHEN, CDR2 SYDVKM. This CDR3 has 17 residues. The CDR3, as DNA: TGTGCCAGCAGTCCAACTTCGGGGCGGGAGTCCTACAATGAGCAGTTCTTC. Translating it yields CASSPTSGRESYNEQFF.

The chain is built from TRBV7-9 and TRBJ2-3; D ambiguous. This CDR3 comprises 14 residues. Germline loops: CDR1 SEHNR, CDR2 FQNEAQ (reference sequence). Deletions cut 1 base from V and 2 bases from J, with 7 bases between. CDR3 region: CASSLETTTDTQYF. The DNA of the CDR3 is TGTGCCAGCAGCTTAGAGACAACCACAGATACGCAGTATTTT.

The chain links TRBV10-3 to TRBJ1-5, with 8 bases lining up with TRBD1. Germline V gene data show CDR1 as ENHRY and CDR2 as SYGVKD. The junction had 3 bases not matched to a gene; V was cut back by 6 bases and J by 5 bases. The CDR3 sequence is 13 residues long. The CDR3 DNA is TGTGCCATCAGGGACAGGGTGGATCAGCCCCAGCATTTT. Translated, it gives CAIRDRVDQPQHF.

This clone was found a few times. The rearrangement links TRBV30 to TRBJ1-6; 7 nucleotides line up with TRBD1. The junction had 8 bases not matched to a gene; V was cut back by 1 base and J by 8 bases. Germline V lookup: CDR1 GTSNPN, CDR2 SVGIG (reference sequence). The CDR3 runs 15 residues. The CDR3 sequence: CAWSGLDRADSPLHF. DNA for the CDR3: TGTGCCTGGAGTGGCCTAGACAGGGCGGATTCACCCCTCCACTTT.

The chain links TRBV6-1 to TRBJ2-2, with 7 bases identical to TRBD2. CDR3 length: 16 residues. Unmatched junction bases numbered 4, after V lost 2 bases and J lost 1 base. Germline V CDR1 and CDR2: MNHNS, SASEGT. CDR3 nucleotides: TGTGCCAGCAGTGAACACCTAGCGGAGAACACCGGGGAGCTGTTTTTT. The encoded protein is CASSEHLAENTGELFF.

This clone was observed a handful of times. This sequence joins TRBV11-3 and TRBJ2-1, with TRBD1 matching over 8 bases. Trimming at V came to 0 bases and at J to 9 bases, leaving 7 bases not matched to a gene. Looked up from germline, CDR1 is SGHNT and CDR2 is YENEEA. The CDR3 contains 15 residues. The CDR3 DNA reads TGTGCCAGCAGCTTAGATGGGACAGGTAGTTTTGAGCAGTTCTTC. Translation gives CASSLDGTGSFEQFF.

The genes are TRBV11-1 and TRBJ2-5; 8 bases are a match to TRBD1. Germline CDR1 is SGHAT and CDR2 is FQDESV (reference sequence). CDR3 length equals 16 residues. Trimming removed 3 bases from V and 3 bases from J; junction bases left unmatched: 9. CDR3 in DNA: TGTGCCAGCAGCTTCACCCACGGGACAGGTGAAGAGACCCAGTACTTC. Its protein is CASSFTHGTGEETQYF.

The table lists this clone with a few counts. Written as DNA, the CDR3 is TGTGCCAGCAGCTTAGATCTTACAGGTCAAGAGACCCAGTACTTC. Its protein is CASSLDLTGQETQYF. The gene calls are TRBV11-2 and TRBJ2-5; TRBD1 is a possible D gene (5 bases). Germline V gives CDR1 SGHAT, CDR2 FQNNGV. With 0 bases removed from V and 2 bases from J, the gap between germline ends came to 10 bases. The CDR3 loop spans 15 amino acids.

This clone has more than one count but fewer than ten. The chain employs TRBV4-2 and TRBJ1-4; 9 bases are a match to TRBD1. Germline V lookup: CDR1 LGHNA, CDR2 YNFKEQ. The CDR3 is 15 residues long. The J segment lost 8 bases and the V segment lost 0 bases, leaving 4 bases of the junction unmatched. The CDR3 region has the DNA TGTGCCAGCAGCCAAGAGGAGACAGGGGGGGAAAAACTGTTTTTT. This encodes CASSQEETGGEKLFF.